This T cell receptor (beta chain) was sequenced in a study of post-analysis software for immune sequencing data. Notes on the study in general: Roughly five TRBV segments were more frequent in patients than controls; TRBV5-6, TRBV5-1 and TRBV20-1 belonged to this group. Significantly decreased normalized Chao1 diversity was recorded for multiple sclerosis patients relative to controls.

Of note for this clonotype: As yet, its antigen is unknown.

Presence of unique molecular identifiers characterized the TCR beta cDNA libraries. TCRdb reprocessed the PCR reads via MiXCR and lists one record per CDR3 protein. Among fewer than 900,000 distinct CDR3 sequences listed, 46% were seen once. Germline loops: CDR1 SGHRS, CDR2 YFSETQ. CDR3 length: 14 residues. The ends lost 8 bases at V and 4 bases at J; junction bases unmatched: 11. The sequenced material came from blood. V gene TRBV5-1 combines with J gene TRBJ2-7, with TRBD2 identical over 8 bases. The sequence was collected from a girl aged 5-17 years with multiple sclerosis. The CDR3 here is CASSKSGSMYEQYF. In DNA, the CDR3 is TGCGCCAGTTCCAAAAGCGGGAGTATGTACGAGCAGTACTTC. The full variable domain, rest sourced from reference TRBV5-1 and TRBJ2-7, is KAGVTQTPRYLIKTRGQQVTLSCSPISGHRSVSWYQQTPGQGLQFLFEYFSETQRNKGNFPGRFSGRQFSNSRSEMNVSTLELGDSALYLCASSKSGSMYEQYFGPGTRLTVT.